These 4 T cell receptor beta chains originate from one sample sequenced in a study of cytomegalovirus exposure and HLA in healthy donors. Profiling relied on immunoSEQ multiplex PCR, and the TCRdb table lists in-frame clones only, not all of them. This table holds around 49,000 clones, roughly 92% found once. Sequencing was done on a sample of PBMCs. All receptors come from a man between 18 and 35 years old in good health and CMV-seronegative.

The chain recombines TRBV9 with TRBJ2-7, with TRBD2 matching 9 bases. The germline CDR1 and CDR2 sequences are SGDLS and YYNGEE. The CDR3 has 15 residues. Trimming took 3 bases from V and 5 from J; bases not matched to a gene: 9. The CDR3 loop reads CASSATLAGIDEQYF. As DNA, the CDR3 is TGTGCCAGCAGCGCAACCCTAGCGGGAATCGACGAGCAGTACTTC.

The chain links TRBV27 to TRBJ2-2, with D maybe TRBD2 (7 bases). The length of the CDR3 is 16 residues. Germline V gives CDR1 MNHEY, CDR2 SMNVEV (reference sequence). Trimming took off 9 bases at V and 3 bases at J, with 20 bases between the two ends. DNA of the CDR3: TGTGCCAGTGGCCCGTGGGGGGGCTCGGACACCGGGGAGCTGTTTTTT. Protein sequence: CASGPWGGSDTGELFF.

The chain recombines TRBV2 with TRBJ2-2, with D possibly being TRBD2 (5 bases). The germline V gene encodes CDR1 SNHLY and CDR2 FYNNEI. V was cut by 5 bases and J by 6 bases, with 16 bases left in between. The CDR3 runs to 15 residues. In DNA form, the CDR3 reads TGTGCCAGCAGTCCGGTCAAGGGAGTGGCCGGGGAGCTGTTTTTT. Translation gives CASSPVKGVAGELFF.

The CDR3 region is CASSRGYSPPNNEQFF. In nucleotides, the CDR3 is TGTGCCAGCAGCAGGGGGTACAGCCCGCCGAACAATGAGCAGTTCTTC. V usage is TRBV13 and J usage is TRBJ2-1; tentative D call: TRBD1 (6 bases). The CDR3 runs 16 residues. Per the germline V gene, CDR1 is PRHDT and CDR2 is FYEKMQ (reference sequence). V lost 5 bases to trimming and J lost 5 bases, with 19 bases between them.